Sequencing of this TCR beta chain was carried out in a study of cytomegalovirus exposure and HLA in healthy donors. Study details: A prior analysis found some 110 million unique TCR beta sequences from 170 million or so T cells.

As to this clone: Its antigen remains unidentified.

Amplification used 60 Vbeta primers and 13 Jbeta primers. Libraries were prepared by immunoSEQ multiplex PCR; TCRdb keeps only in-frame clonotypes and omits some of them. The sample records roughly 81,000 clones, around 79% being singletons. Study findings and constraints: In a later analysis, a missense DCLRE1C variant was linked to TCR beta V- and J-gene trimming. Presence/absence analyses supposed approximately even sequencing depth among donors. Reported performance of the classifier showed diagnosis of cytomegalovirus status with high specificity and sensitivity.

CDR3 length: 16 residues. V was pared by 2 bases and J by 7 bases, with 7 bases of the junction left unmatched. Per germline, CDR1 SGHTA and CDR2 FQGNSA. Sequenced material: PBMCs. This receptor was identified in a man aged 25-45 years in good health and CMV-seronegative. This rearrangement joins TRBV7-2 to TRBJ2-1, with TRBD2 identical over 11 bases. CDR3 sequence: CASSLWLAGGPNEQFF. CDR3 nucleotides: TGTGCCAGCAGCTTATGGTTAGCGGGGGGGCCGAATGAGCAGTTCTTC.